This record concerns one TCR beta chain sequence. It has no known antigen specificity. No much larger clone exists at a distance of one base, and base qualities are not known. This sample was taken from a study of shared clonotypes between healthy human individuals (TCRdb year 2020). Concerning the study at large: Three men and a couple of women, aged 18 to 49 years, made up the cohort. Per donor, three plates each were used for CD4 naive and CD4 memory, two for CD8 naive, and one for CD8 memory. Blood TCR repertoires of 5 or 6 healthy adults were deeply sequenced to estimate repertoire size and the extent of clonotype sharing between individuals. Different laboratories and diverse techniques were used to prepare libraries and sequence TCR repertoires, to increase sequencing depth and limit assay-specific biases. Per donor, leukapheresis produced somewhere between about 0.94 and 9.5 billion PBMCs.

Here is what the overall study found, with its caveats: When a handful of donors were compared, the shared fraction of clonotypes was roughly 5% for naive CD4, approximately 3.5% for naive CD8, more than 2% for memory CD4, and 0.4% for memory CD8. Sampling was limited to blood, and TCR repertoires in tissue likely differ from TCR repertoires in blood. Pairwise subsampling indicated that sequencing depth was expected to affect the degree of clonotype sharing among donors. The genetic and exposure-history diversity represented was limited by the small number of donors. Compared with non-shared clonotypes, clonotypes shared by all four sorted-subset donors had higher generation probabilities. Incomplete sequencing was indicated by rarefaction of sorted-subset datasets, despite the large sequencing depth. Naive subsets generally had larger estimated clonotype richness than memory subsets.

Using the deep immunoSEQ assay, multiplex PCR amplified TCR CDR3 regions from genomic DNA. Extracted genomic DNA from each cell subset was spread evenly across all wells of several immunoSEQ 96-well plates, with each plate serving as a replicate. For sorted subsets, around 200 ng genomic DNA, equal to about 30,000 T cell genomes, was loaded into each replicate PCR. Purified libraries were quantified with a Qubit 3.0 fluorometer, sized on a Bioanalyzer 2100, and re-quantified with the KAPA Library Quantification kit. A separate single-read 150-cycle Illumina NextSeq 550 flow cell was used to sequence each immunoSEQ 96-well plate. In the paper's pipeline: Because the immunoSEQ output held only junctional sequences and lacked quality scores, the filtering could not match the filtering applied to full-length reads. To assign V/J genes and CDR3, sequences were annotated against IMGT germline references using PyIR, a Python wrapper for IgBLAST v1.9. Reads were filtered out if the reads had weak V/J assignments (E-value above 1e-6), no CDR3, stop codons, out-of-frame junctions, or ambiguous translated residues. A V3J clonotype was defined by an identical inferred V gene, J gene, and CDR3 amino acid sequence. Percentage overlap between repertoires was calculated by dividing the number of shared unique clonotypes by the size of the smaller repertoire. RTK rarefaction, the Chao1 estimator, and Recon v2.1 estimates of unobserved clonotypes were used to assess repertoire richness. Generation probabilities were computed with OLGA for all TCRbeta clonotypes obtained by the gDNA method from several donors. Sourced from immuneACCESS, this table was stored by TCRdb with only in-frame sequences that have V and J called. A share of the clones is absent; for the studies checked, an unresolved V gene accounts for under half, and the remainder has no known explanation. V and J calls and clone size are those listed in that table; D and trimming were worked out from the DNA. In all, the sample holds about a million clones, and approximately 80% of those were seen once. 0.89% of the sample is in the top ten clones.

The donors were healthy, HIV-negative adults with no recently reported acute infections or vaccinations. Every donor was a Caucasian adult living in Nashville, Tennessee, USA. CD4+ T cells were enriched by magnetic negative selection, after which naive cells were positively selected on CD45RA and the negative fraction was taken as the memory subset. Blood was obtained by leukapheresis, after which PBMCs were separated by Ficoll-Histopaque density gradient centrifugation and cryopreserved in liquid nitrogen vapor phase. Purity and quantity of every magnetically sorted T cell population were checked by analytical flow cytometry. Genomic DNA was isolated from each sorted fraction and quantified by UV absorbance on a Nanodrop 2000c. V is cut back by 9 bases and J by 8 bases, with 14 bases in the junction unmatched. The germline V gene yields SNHLY for CDR1 and FYNNEI for CDR2. Its CDR3 holds 15 amino acids, cysteine through phenylalanine. Of the read, only the CDR3 DNA is kept; its 45 bases are in frame from base 1.

This TCR was recovered from a man younger than 35 in good health. Some clones in this sample may be carry-over from other donors' samples. Sequenced sample: memory CD4+ T cells from PBMCs. The meaning of the sample's cell subset or site label: CD45RA-negative fraction. The chain joins TRBV2 to TRBJ2-4, and 9 junction bases match TRBD2. The sequenced DNA is TGTGCCAGTTACGGACTCGGCCTAGCGGGGCACATTCAGTACTTC. This translates into CASYGLGLAGHIQYF.